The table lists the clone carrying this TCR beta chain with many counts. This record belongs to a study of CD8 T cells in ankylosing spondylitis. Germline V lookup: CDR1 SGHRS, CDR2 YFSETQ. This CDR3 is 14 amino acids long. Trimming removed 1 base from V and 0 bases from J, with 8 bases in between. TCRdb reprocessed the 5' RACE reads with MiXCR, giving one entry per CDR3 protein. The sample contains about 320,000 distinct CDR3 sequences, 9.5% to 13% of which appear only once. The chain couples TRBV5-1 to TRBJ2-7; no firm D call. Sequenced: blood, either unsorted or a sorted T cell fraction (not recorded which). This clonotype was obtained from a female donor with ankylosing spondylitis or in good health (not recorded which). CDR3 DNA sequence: TGCGCCAGCAGCTTGACCCAAATCTCCTACGAGCAGTACTTC. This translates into CASSLTQISYEQYF.